These 32 T cell receptor beta chains were all obtained from the same sample, sequenced in a study of T cells in Graves' hyperthyroidism and ophthalmopathy. The source material, RNA transcripts, was used to amplify TCR beta CDR3 regions. HTBI primers were used for first-round RT-PCR of the TCR CDR3. TCRdb re-analysed the multiplex PCR reads in MiXCR, keeping a single row per CDR3 protein. The sample holds around 60,000 distinct CDR3 sequences, about 50% seen once. What was sequenced was blood. These receptors were obtained from a young woman with Graves' ophthalmopathy.

This clonotype was recorded many times. The V and J genes are TRBV10-1 and TRBJ1-3, with a tentative D call TRBD1 (5 bases). Trimming stripped 0 bases from V and 3 bases from J, with 9 bases between. The CDR3 sequence is 15 residues long. CDR1 WNHNN and CDR2 SYGVQD come from the germline V gene (reference sequence). CDR3 nucleotide sequence: TGCGCCAGCAGTGAGTCGGGGGTTGGTGGAAACACCATATATTTT. As protein: CASSESGVGGNTIYF.

The chain couples TRBV5-8 to TRBJ2-3; TRBD2 matches at 9 bases. The J segment lost 11 bases and the V segment lost 7 bases, leaving 20 bases of the junction unmatched. In germline, CDR1 is SGHTS, CDR2 YDEGEE. The CDR3 is made up of 16 amino acids. The CDR3 is CASLGKTSGTYNEQYF. CDR3 nucleotide sequence: TGTGCCAGCCTTGGAAAGACTAGCGGCACTTACAATGAGCAGTATTTT.

This clonotype was recorded many times. V is TRBV5-8 and J is TRBJ2-5; 9 nucleotides agree with TRBD1. V lost 4 bases, J lost 3 bases, and 7 bases stayed unmatched. CDR1 is SGHTS and CDR2 is YDEGEE in the germline V gene. This CDR3 region has 15 residues. Written as DNA, the CDR3 is TGTGCCAGCAGCCCGGCCGGACAGGGGAAAGAGACCCAGTACTTC. It encodes CASSPAGQGKETQYF.

This chain connects TRBV15 to TRBJ1-5, with 7 positions matching TRBD1. CDR1 and CDR2 from the germline V gene are LNHNV and YYDKDF (reference sequence). The CDR3 spans 14 residues. Losses at the gene ends were 5 bases for V and 1 base for J; bases not matched to a gene: 2. DNA of the CDR3: TGTGCCACCAGCGGGACAGCAAGCAATCAGCCCCAGCATTTT. Protein product: CATSGTASNQPQHF.

The rearrangement joins TRBV11-1 to TRBJ1-6; perhaps TRBD1 as D (5 bases). The germline V gene encodes CDR1 SGHAT and CDR2 FQDESV (reference sequence). The ends were cut back, 5 bases at V and 10 bases at J, with 15 bases in the middle. This CDR3 is 14 amino acids long. The DNA of the CDR3 is TGTGCCAGCAGCCGTGACGGGGGTGGGTCACCCCTCCACTTT. Its translation: CASSRDGGGSPLHF.

In its sample, this clonotype is medium-sized. The gene calls are TRBV10-3 and TRBJ2-1, with D possibly being TRBD2 (6 bases). V gave up 6 bases and J gave up 3 bases, with 6 bases separating them. This CDR3 spans 12 amino acids. In germline, CDR1 is ENHRY, CDR2 SYGVKD. The CDR3 loop reads CAIRDYYNEQFF. CDR3 DNA sequence: TGTGCCATCAGGGACTACTACAATGAGCAGTTCTTC.

This clonotype was counted many times. This chain connects TRBV19 to TRBJ1-2; no clear D gene. V gave up 7 bases and J gave up 7 bases, with 16 bases separating them. Germline-derived CDR1 and CDR2 are LNHDA and SQIVND (reference sequence). The CDR3 runs 13 residues. This CDR3 reads CASTPGRPTGYTF. The CDR3, as DNA: TGTGCCAGTACTCCAGGACGGCCGACTGGCTACACCTTC.

With regard to this clonotype: The conserved final phenylalanine or tryptophan is absent from the CDR3, which likely points to a read error. This sequence joins TRBV28 and TRBJ2-3, with D possibly being TRBD1 or TRBD2 (5 bases each). Germline V gene data show CDR1 as MDHEN and CDR2 as SYDVKM. V dropped 6 bases and J dropped 2 bases, with 15 bases sitting between them. This CDR3 is built from 15 residues. The CDR3 region has the DNA TGTGCCAGCAGCCCCTTGGGGGATCTCACAGATACGCAGTATGTT. Translating gives CASSPLGDLTDTQYV.

Points on this clonotype: The final CDR3 position lacks the conserved phenylalanine or tryptophan, pointing to a likely read error. This chain links TRBV7-9 with TRBJ2-1; TRBD2 matches at 10 bases. V gave up 5 bases and J gave up 2 bases; unmatched junction bases: 12. The germline gives CDR1 SEHNR, CDR2 FQNEAQ (reference sequence). This CDR3 is built from 18 residues. CDR3 bases: TGTGCCAGCAGCCAAGATTGGGTAGCGGGAGGCCCCTACAATGAGCAGTTCCTC. This sequence encodes CASSQDWVAGGPYNEQFL.

This clonotype was observed a single time. The J gene is TRBJ2-5, the V gene TRBV12-3 or TRBV12-4; the D call may be TRBD1 or TRBD2 (5 bases each). The CDR3 has 13 residues. Trimming removed 11 bases at V and 4 bases at J, with 17 bases between. In DNA, the CDR3 is TGTGCCGGCGGGTACAGGAGCCCAGAGACCCAGTACTTC. Protein: CAGGYRSPETQYF.

The J gene is TRBJ1-4, the V gene TRBV20-1; a weak D match, TRBD1 (6 bases). V dropped 0 bases and J dropped 6 bases, with 17 bases sitting between them. Germline loops: CDR1 DFQATT, CDR2 SNEGSKA (reference sequence). The CDR3 has 16 amino acids. CDR3 DNA sequence: TGCAGTGCTAGAGATTGGGGTCGGGGGGCTGATGAAAAACTGTTTTTT. As protein: CSARDWGRGADEKLFF.

The chain has TRBV5-1 and TRBJ1-2; D gene unclear. Per the germline V gene, CDR1 is SGHRS and CDR2 is YFSETQ. This CDR3 comprises 13 residues. V lost 2 bases, J lost 4 bases, and 9 bases lay in between. The CDR3 reads CASSFKAPYGYTF. The CDR3 DNA reads as TGCGCCAGCAGCTTCAAGGCACCCTATGGCTACACCTTC.

J is TRBJ2-6 and V is TRBV9; tentatively, D is TRBD2 (6 bases). Germline-derived CDR1 and CDR2 are SGDLS and YYNGEE. V was cut by 4 bases and J by 4 bases, with 21 bases left in between. The CDR3 spans 18 residues. CDR3 nucleotide sequence: TGTGCCAGCAGCCAGGCCGGGACTGTCGTCTCAGGGGCCAACGTCCTGACTTTC. This translates into CASSQAGTVVSGANVLTF.

The table lists this clonotype with a count of one. A much more abundant neighbour one base away suggests this may be a read error. The chain recombines TRBV6-5 with TRBJ2-7, with 9 positions matching TRBD1. Germline V gives CDR1 MNHEY, CDR2 SVGAGI. This CDR3 is built from 16 residues. CDR3 sequence: CAGRLLAGTGKGEQYF. CDR3 DNA sequence: TGTGCCGGCAGACTGTTGGCTGGGACAGGGAAAGGTGAGCAGTACTTC.

The chain couples TRBV20-1 to TRBJ2-7, with D tentatively TRBD1 or TRBD2 (5 bases each). Between the trimmed V and J ends, which lost 0 bases and 1 base, there was a span of 16 bases. The CDR3 extends over 16 amino acids. CDR1 DFQATT and CDR2 SNEGSKA come from the germline V gene (reference sequence). CDR3 residues: CSARDWGSGGSYEQYF. The CDR3, as DNA: TGCAGTGCTAGAGATTGGGGGAGCGGCGGATCCTACGAGCAGTACTTC.

The chain is built from TRBV2 and TRBJ2-7; D gene ambiguous. CDR3 length equals 14 residues. The germline gives CDR1 SNHLY, CDR2 FYNNEI. V gave up 6 bases and J gave up 0 bases, with 12 bases separating them. CDR3 DNA sequence: TGTGCCAGCAGGGCCACATCGGGCTCCTACGAGCAGTACTTC. Amino acid sequence: CASRATSGSYEQYF.

Details on this clonotype: The junction departs from germline at one end; a sequencing error may be responsible. The rearrangement links TRBV30 to TRBJ1-6; D may be TRBD1 (5 bases). The V gene's germline CDR1 is GTSNPN and CDR2 SVGIG (reference sequence). The CDR3 sequence is 13 residues long. CDR3 in DNA: TGCGCCCGGGCGGACACAGATAATTCACCCCTCCACTTT. Its protein is CARADTDNSPLHF.

The chain recombines TRBV7-9 with TRBJ2-3; TRBD1 might be the D (5 bases). Germline V gives CDR1 SEHNR, CDR2 FQNEAQ (reference sequence). V was trimmed by 2 bases and J by 5 bases, leaving 5 bases between them. This CDR3 is built from 12 residues. CDR3 DNA sequence: TGTGCCAGCAGCTTACAGGGAGATACGCAGTATTTT. This translates into CASSLQGDTQYF.

This clonotype was counted ten times or more. The chain combines TRBV19 with TRBJ1-5; TRBD1 matches at 8 bases. Germline V gene data show CDR1 as LNHDA and CDR2 as SQIVND (reference sequence). V lost 5 bases and J lost 5; bases outside the gene matches: 17. The CDR3 totals 18 residues. The CDR3 loop reads CASSSWTGRGGLDQPQHF. In nucleotides, the CDR3 is TGTGCCAGTAGTTCGTGGACAGGGAGGGGTGGTTTGGATCAGCCCCAGCATTTT.

There are many counts of this clonotype. The CDR3 sequence is CASSAGTGGNEQFF. The CDR3 DNA is TGTGCCAGCAGTGCCGGGACAGGGGGCAATGAGCAGTTCTTC. V and J are TRBV7-3 and TRBJ2-1; 11 bases line up with TRBD1. V was pared by 6 bases and J by 6 bases, with 4 bases of the junction left unmatched. The CDR3 runs to 14 residues. Germline values: CDR1 SGHTA, CDR2 FQGTGA. The full variable domain, rest sourced from reference TRBV7-3 and TRBJ2-1, is GAGVSQTPSNKVTEKGKYVELRCDPISGHTALYWYRQSLGQGPEFLIYFQGTGAADDSGLPNDRFFAVRPEGSVSTLKIQRTERGDSAVYLCASSAGTGGNEQFFGPGTRLTVL.

This clonotype was recorded at least ten times. The rearrangement links TRBV5-1 to TRBJ2-7; TRBD2 agrees at 9 bases. Looked up from germline, CDR1 is SGHRS and CDR2 is YFSETQ. The junction had 14 bases not matched to a gene; V was cut back by 4 bases and J by 9 bases. The CDR3 runs to 15 residues. Here the CDR3 reads CASSAQGIAGEAQYF. CDR3 nucleotides: TGCGCCAGCAGCGCCCAGGGTATAGCGGGAGAAGCGCAGTACTTC.

The table lists this clonotype with many counts. The V and J genes are TRBV24-1 and TRBJ2-1, with 12 positions matching TRBD2. CDR1 and CDR2 (germline): KGHDR, SFDVKD. J was trimmed by 7 bases and V by 3 bases; bases with no gene match: 6. This CDR3 contains 16 residues. DNA for the CDR3: TGTGCCACCAGTGATGGACGACTAGCGGGAGCTAATGAGCAGTTCTTC. Translated: CATSDGRLAGANEQFF.

This clonotype has a count of ten or more. The rearrangement uses TRBV9 and TRBJ2-7, with D hard to call. CDR3 length equals 15 residues. Trimming cost V 4 bases and J 0 bases, with 14 bases left between them. CDR1 SGDLS and CDR2 YYNGEE come from the germline V gene. Here the CDR3 reads CASSPTPGSSYEQYF. The CDR3 nucleotides read TGTGCCAGCAGCCCCACCCCCGGCAGCTCCTACGAGCAGTACTTC. The whole variable domain, filled in from reference TRBV9 and TRBJ2-7, reads DSGVTQTPKHLITATGQRVTLRCSPRSGDLSVYWYQQSLDQGLQFLIQYYNGEERAKGNILERFSAQQFPDLHSELNLSSLELGDSALYFCASSPTPGSSYEQYFGPGTRLTVT.

Notes on this clonotype: This sequence may be a read error, since a much larger clone differs from it by one base. This chain joins TRBV2 and TRBJ1-2; 7 bases align to TRBD1. CDR3 length equals 14 residues. Trimming removed 6 bases from V and 10 bases from J; junction bases left unmatched: 14. CDR1 and CDR2 from the germline V gene are SNHLY and FYNNEI. The CDR3 sequence is CASSPRQGGGDYTF. CDR3 nucleotide sequence: TGTGCCAGCAGCCCCCGACAGGGAGGAGGTGACTACACCTTC.

Ten or more counts support this clonotype. The CDR3 loop reads CASSLSASSYNEQFF. CDR3 sequence (DNA): TGTGCCAGCAGCCTCAGCGCGAGCTCCTACAATGAGCAGTTCTTC. The chain recombines TRBV7-2 with TRBJ2-1; no definite D call. Germline V CDR1 and CDR2: SGHTA, FQGNSA. The CDR3 is 15 residues long. Trimming shortened V by 5 bases and J by 0 bases, and 11 bases separated the two germline ends.

This clonotype was recorded at least ten times. The chain carries TRBV19 and TRBJ2-5, with 10 bases that match TRBD2. This CDR3 is built from 14 residues. CDR1 LNHDA and CDR2 SQIVND come from the germline V gene (reference sequence). After removal of 4 bases from V and 3 bases from J, the junction contained 2 bases not matched to a gene. The CDR3: CASSTLAGEETQYF. The CDR3 nucleotides are TGTGCCAGTAGTACGCTAGCGGGAGAAGAGACCCAGTACTTC. The variable domain in full, with the rest retrieved from reference TRBV19 and TRBJ2-5, is DGGITQSPKYLFRKEGQNVTLSCEQNLNHDAMYWYRQDPGQGLRLIYYSQIVNDFQKGDIAEGYSVSREKKESFPLTVTSAQKNPTAFYLCASSTLAGEETQYFGPGTRLLVL.

Many counts were recorded for this clonotype. V usage is TRBV28 and J usage is TRBJ1-2; D gene uncertain. CDR3 length equals 13 residues. Germline V gene data show CDR1 as MDHEN and CDR2 as SYDVKM. V was clipped by 3 bases and J by 6 bases, with 11 bases between them. The CDR3 DNA follows: TGTGCCAGCAGTTTTGCGACCGCCCATGGCTACACCTTC. It translates to CASSFATAHGYTF.

This clonotype has at least ten counts. V and J are TRBV28 and TRBJ2-7, with D possibly being TRBD2 (6 bases). The germline V gene encodes CDR1 MDHEN and CDR2 SYDVKM. This CDR3 comprises 15 residues. V was pared by 5 bases and J by 2 bases, with 16 bases between. Here the CDR3 reads CASSPLIGRPYEQYF. The CDR3 nucleotides read TGTGCCAGCAGTCCCCTGATAGGGAGGCCCTACGAGCAGTACTTC.

The chain is built from TRBV7-9 and TRBJ2-1; 7 bases are a match to TRBD1. Trimming cost V 5 bases and J 2 bases; bases outside gene matches: 9. Germline values: CDR1 SEHNR, CDR2 FQNEAQ (reference sequence). CDR3 length: 16 residues. CDR3 in DNA: TGTGCCAGCAGCCCAGGGGGAGTGGAACCCTACAATGAGCAGTTCTTC. It codes for CASSPGGVEPYNEQFF.

Turning to this clonotype: The conserved phenylalanine or tryptophan normally closing the CDR3 is absent here, so this likely arose from a read error. The V gene is TRBV7-9, the J gene TRBJ1-1, with D possibly being TRBD1 (5 bases). The length of the CDR3 is 14 residues. The ends were cut back, 4 bases at V and 5 bases at J, with 14 bases in the middle. The germline V gene has CDR1 SEHNR and CDR2 FQNEAQ (reference sequence). The CDR3 here is CASSSGGGETEAFL. CDR3 nucleotide sequence: TGTGCCAGCAGCTCGGGGGGAGGAGAGACTGAAGCTTTCTTG.

This chain connects TRBV7-2 to TRBJ2-7; 12 bases match TRBD2. Germline V gene lookup returns CDR1 SGHTA and CDR2 FQGNSA. V shed 6 bases and J 9 bases; nucleotides not matched to a gene: 9. The CDR3 length is 14 residues. The CDR3 reads CASSFTSGRFGQYF. The CDR3 DNA sequence: TGTGCCAGCAGTTTTACTAGCGGGAGGTTTGGGCAGTACTTC. The entire variable domain, with the rest obtained from reference TRBV7-2 and TRBJ2-7, is as follows: GAGVSQSPSNKVTEKGKDVELRCDPISGHTALYWYRQSLGQGLEFLIYFQGNSAPDKSGLPSDRFSAERTGGSVSTLTIQRTQQEDSAVYLCASSFTSGRFGQYFGPGTRLTVT.

This clonotype is judged medium-sized (0.01 to 0.1%). This rearrangement joins TRBV11-2 to TRBJ2-5, with 7 bases fitting TRBD1. Trimming cost V 4 bases and J 3 bases; bases outside gene matches: 5. Germline V gene lookup returns CDR1 SGHAT and CDR2 FQNNGV. This CDR3 contains 14 residues. Written as DNA, the CDR3 is TGTGCCAGCAGCTCCGGACAGGTGGAAGAGACCCAGTACTTC. This codes for CASSSGQVEETQYF.